This entry features one TCR beta chain sequence. Its antigen is as yet unknown. This sample stems from a study of long-term antiretroviral therapy in people with HIV. Study-wide results and limits: Repertoires in HIV (unlike those of controls) had narrower CDR3 length ranges.

V was clipped by 5 bases and J by 8 bases, with 16 bases between them. Germline CDR1 and CDR2: SEHNR and FQNEAQ (reference sequence). The CDR3 loop spans 15 amino acids. Researchers ran immunoSEQ v3.0 at survey level. Sequenced by immunoSEQ multiplex PCR; TCRdb stores in-frame clones only, minus some. This table holds tens of thousands of clones, more than 90% found once. The J gene is TRBJ1-6, the V gene TRBV7-9, with D possibly being TRBD1 (6 bases). The input for sequencing was unsorted PBMCs, taken 3.7 years after starting antiretroviral therapy. The receptor comes from a woman in her 50s with HIV. As DNA, the CDR3 is TGTGCCAGCAGCATTAAGGGGGGCGCGGATTCACCCCTCCACTTT. It encodes CASSIKGGADSPLHF.